This T cell receptor (beta chain) was sequenced for a study of T cell responses to AZD1222 COVID-19 vaccine. Clones were read by immunoSEQ multiplex PCR, and TCRdb kept only the in-frame ones, dropping some. The profile covers about 180,000 clones, with approximately 86% appearing a single time and approximately 2.5% taken by the ten largest. The CDR3 extends over 17 amino acids. Trimming cost V 3 bases and J 6 bases, with 19 bases left between them. Germline CDR1 SGHNT, CDR2 YYREEE (reference sequence). Sequences were derived from peripheral blood, sampled on day 0 of AZD1222 vaccination. The receptor was isolated from an adult in good health. V and J are TRBV5-4 and TRBJ1-6; possible D gene TRBD1, 5 bases. The chain's CDR3 is CASSWKGTWQSNSPLHF. CDR3 nucleotide sequence: TGTGCCAGCAGCTGGAAGGGGACTTGGCAATCTAATTCACCCCTCCACTTT.